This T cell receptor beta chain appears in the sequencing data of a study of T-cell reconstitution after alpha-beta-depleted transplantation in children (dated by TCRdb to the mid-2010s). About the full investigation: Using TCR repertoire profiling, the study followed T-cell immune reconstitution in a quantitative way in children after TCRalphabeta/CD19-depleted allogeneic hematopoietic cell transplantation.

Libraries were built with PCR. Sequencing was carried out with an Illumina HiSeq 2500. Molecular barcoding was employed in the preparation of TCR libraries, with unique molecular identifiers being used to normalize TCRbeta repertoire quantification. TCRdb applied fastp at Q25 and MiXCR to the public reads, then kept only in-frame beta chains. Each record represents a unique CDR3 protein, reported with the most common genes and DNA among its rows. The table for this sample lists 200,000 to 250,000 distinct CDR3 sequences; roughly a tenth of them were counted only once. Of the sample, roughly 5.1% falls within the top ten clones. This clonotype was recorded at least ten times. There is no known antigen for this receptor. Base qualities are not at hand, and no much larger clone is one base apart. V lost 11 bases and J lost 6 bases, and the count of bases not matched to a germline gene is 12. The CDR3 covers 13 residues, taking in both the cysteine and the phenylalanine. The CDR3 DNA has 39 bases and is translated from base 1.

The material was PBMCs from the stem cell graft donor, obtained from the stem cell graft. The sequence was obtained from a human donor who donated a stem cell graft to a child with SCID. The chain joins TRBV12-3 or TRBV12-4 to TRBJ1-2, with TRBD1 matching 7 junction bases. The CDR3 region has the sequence CAVQGEGRHGYTF. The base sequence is TGTGCCGTGCAGGGGGAGGGTAGGCATGGCTACACCTTC.